The entry below describes one TCR beta chain. V gave up 0 bases and J gave up 9 bases, with 8 bases separating them. This CDR3 is built from 13 residues. CDR1 and CDR2 (germline): LNHNV, YYDKDF (reference sequence). The data belong to a study of Graves' ophthalmopathy and Graves' hyperthyroidism. Amplified TCR beta CDR3 regions were obtained using RNA transcripts as template. The workflow started with a first-round RT-PCR run with HTBI primers and then moved on to a second-round multiplex PCR. TCRdb re-analysed the multiplex PCR reads in MiXCR, keeping a single row per CDR3 protein. In the table there are some 750,000 distinct CDR3 sequences, roughly 40% of which are singletons.

The chain carries TRBV15 and TRBJ2-2; the D gene is possibly TRBD2 (5 bases). This receptor was identified in an adult man with Graves' ophthalmopathy. Sequenced material: peripheral blood. CDR3 bases: TGTGCCACCAGCAGAGATGAGGGAAGGGAGCTGTTTTTT. Protein product: CATSRDEGRELFF. Full variable domain (remainder filled in from reference TRBV15 and TRBJ2-2): DAMVIQNPRYQVTQFGKPVTLSCSQTLNHNVMYWYQQKSSQAPKLLFHYYDKDFNNEADTPDNFQSRRPNTSFCFLDIRSPGLGDTAMYLCATSRDEGRELFFGEGSRLTVL.